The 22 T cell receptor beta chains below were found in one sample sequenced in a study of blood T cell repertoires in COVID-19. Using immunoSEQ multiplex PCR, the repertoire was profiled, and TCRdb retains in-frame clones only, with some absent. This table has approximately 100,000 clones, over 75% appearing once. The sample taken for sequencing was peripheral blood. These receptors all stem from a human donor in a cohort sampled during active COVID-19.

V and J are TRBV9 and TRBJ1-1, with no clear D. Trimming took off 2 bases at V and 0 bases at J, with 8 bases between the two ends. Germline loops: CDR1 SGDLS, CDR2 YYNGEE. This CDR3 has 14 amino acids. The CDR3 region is CASSVISMNTEAFF. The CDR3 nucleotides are TGTGCCAGCAGCGTGATAAGCATGAACACTGAAGCTTTCTTT. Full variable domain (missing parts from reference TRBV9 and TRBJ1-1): DSGVTQTPKHLITATGQRVTLRCSPRSGDLSVYWYQQSLDQGLQFLIQYYNGEERAKGNILERFSAQQFPDLHSELNLSSLELGDSALYFCASSVISMNTEAFFGQGTRLTVV.

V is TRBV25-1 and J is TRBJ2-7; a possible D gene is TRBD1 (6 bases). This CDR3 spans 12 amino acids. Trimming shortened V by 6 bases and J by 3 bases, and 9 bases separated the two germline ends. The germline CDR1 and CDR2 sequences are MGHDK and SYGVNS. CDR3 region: CASRQGRYEQYF. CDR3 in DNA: TGTGCCAGCAGGCAGGGGCGCTACGAGCAGTACTTC.

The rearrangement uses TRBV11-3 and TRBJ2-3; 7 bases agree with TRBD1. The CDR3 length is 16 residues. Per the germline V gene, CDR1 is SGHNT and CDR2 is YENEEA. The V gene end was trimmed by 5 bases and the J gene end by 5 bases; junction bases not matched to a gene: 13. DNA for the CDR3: TGTGCCAGCAGCCTCCGACAGGGTCCCGCCGGAGATACGCAGTATTTT. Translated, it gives CASSLRQGPAGDTQYF.

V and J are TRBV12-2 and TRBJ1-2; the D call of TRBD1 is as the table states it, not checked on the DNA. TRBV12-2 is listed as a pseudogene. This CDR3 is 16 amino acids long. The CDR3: CASRFPEDRINHGYTF. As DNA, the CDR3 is TGTGCAAGTCGCTTCCCCGAGGACAGAATCAACCATGGCTACACCTTC.

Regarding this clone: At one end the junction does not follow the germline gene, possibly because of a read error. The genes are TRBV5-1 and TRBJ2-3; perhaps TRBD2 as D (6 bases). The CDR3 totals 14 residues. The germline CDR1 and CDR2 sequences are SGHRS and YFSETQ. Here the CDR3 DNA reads TGCGTCAGCAGCAAGGGACTGAACACAGATACGCAGTATTTT. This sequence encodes CVSSKGLNTDTQYF.

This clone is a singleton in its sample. The CDR3 DNA reads as TGTGCCAGCAGAACTAGCACAGATACGCAGTATTTT. It codes for CASRTSTDTQYF. The gene calls are TRBV27 and TRBJ2-3; D not certain. The germline CDR1 and CDR2 sequences are MNHEY and SMNVEV (reference sequence). With 6 bases removed from V and 0 bases from J, the gap between germline ends came to 4 bases. The length of the CDR3 is 12 residues.

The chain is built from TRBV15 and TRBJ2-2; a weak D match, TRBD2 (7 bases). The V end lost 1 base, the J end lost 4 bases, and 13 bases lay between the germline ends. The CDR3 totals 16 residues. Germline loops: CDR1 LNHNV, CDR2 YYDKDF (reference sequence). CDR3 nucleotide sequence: TGTGCCACCAGCAGAGGTCTAGGGGGGGGCACCGGGGAGCTGTTTTTT. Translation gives CATSRGLGGGTGELFF.

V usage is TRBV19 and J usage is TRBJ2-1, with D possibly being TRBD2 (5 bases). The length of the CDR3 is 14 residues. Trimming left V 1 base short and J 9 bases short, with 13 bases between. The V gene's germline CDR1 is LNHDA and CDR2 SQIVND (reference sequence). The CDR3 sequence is CASSIVSAAGEQFF. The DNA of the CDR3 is TGTGCCAGTAGTATAGTCTCCGCGGCGGGTGAGCAGTTCTTC.

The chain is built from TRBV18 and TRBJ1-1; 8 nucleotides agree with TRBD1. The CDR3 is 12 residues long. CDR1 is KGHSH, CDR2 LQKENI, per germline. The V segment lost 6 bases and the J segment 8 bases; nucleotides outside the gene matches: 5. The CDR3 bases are TGTGCCAGCTCCATCGGACAGGGAGAAGCTTTCTTT. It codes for CASSIGQGEAFF.

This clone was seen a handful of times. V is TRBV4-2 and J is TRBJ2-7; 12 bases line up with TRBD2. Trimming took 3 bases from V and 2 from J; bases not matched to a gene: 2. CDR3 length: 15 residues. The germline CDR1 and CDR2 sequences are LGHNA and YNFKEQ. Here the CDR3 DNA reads TGTGCCAGCAGCCACGGACTAGCGGGGCCCTACGAGCAGTACTTC. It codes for CASSHGLAGPYEQYF.

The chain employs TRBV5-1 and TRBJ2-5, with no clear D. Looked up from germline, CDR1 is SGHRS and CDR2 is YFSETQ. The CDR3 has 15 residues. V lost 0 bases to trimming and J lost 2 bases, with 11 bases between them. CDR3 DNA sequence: TGCGCCAGCAGCTTGGATGCGGCCTCGCAAGAGACCCAGTACTTC. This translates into CASSLDAASQETQYF.

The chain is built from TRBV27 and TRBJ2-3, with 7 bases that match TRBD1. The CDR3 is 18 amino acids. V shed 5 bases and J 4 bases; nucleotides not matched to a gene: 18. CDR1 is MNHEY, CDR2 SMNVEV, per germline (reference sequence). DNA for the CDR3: TGTGCCAGCAGTCCCCGACAGGGAGAATTTTTTTCGGCAGATACGCAGTATTTT. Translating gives CASSPRQGEFFSADTQYF.

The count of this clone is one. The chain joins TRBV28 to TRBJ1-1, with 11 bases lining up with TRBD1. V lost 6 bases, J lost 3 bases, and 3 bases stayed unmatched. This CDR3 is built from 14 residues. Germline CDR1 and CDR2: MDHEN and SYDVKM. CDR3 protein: CASSSGQGDTEAFF. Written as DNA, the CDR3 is TGTGCCAGCAGCTCGGGACAGGGGGACACTGAAGCTTTCTTT.

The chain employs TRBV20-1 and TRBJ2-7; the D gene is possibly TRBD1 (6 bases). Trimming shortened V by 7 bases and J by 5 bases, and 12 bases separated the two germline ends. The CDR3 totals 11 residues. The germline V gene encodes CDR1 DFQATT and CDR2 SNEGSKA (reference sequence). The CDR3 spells CSVTQGNEQYF. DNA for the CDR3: TGCAGTGTCACCCAGGGGAACGAGCAGTACTTC.

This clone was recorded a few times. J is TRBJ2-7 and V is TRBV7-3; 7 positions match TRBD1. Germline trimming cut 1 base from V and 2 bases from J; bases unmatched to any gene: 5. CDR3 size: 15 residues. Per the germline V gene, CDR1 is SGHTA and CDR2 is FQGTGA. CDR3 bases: TGTGCCAGCAGCTTAAGAGGGACAGACCCCTACGAGCAGTACTTC. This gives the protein CASSLRGTDPYEQYF.

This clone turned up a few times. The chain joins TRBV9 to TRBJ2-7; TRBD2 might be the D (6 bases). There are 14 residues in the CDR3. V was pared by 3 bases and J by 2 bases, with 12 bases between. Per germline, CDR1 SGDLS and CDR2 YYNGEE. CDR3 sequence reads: CASSGGMAPYEQYF. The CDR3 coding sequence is TGTGCCAGCAGCGGCGGGATGGCACCCTACGAGCAGTACTTC.

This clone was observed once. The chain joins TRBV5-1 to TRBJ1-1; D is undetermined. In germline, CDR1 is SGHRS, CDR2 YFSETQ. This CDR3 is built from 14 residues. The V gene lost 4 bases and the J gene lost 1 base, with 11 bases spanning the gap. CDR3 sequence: CASSLLPGNTEAFF. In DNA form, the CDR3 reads TGCGCCAGCAGCCTGCTGCCCGGGAACACTGAAGCTTTCTTT. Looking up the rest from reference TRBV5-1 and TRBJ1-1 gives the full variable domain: KAGVTQTPRYLIKTRGQQVTLSCSPISGHRSVSWYQQTPGQGLQFLFEYFSETQRNKGNFPGRFSGRQFSNSRSEMNVSTLELGDSALYLCASSLLPGNTEAFFGQGTRLTVV.

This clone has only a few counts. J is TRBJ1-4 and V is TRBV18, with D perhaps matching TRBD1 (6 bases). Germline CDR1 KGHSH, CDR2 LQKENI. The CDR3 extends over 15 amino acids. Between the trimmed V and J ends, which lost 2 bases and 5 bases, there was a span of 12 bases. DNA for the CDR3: TGTGCCAGCTCACCAAACGGGGGGCTGAATGAAAAACTGTTTTTT. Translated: CASSPNGGLNEKLFF.

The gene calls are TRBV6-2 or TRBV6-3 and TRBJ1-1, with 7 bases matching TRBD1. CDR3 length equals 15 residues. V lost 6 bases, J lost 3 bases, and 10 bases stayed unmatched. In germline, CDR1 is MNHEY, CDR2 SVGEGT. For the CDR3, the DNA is TGTGCCAGCAGCCCGGTGGAGGGGGCCTACACTGAAGCTTTCTTT. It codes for CASSPVEGAYTEAFF.

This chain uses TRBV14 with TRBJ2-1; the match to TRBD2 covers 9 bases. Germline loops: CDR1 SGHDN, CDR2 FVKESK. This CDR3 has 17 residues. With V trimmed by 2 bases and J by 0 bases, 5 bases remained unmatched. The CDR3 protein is CASSQLAGLGSYNEQFF. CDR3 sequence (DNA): TGTGCCAGCAGCCAACTAGCGGGACTGGGCTCCTACAATGAGCAGTTCTTC.

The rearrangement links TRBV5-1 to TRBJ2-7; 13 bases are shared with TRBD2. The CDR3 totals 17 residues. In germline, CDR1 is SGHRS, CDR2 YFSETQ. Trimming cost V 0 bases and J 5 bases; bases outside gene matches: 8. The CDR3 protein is CASSLALRTSGSNEQYF. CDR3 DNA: TGCGCCAGCAGCTTGGCCCTGCGGACTAGCGGGAGTAACGAGCAGTACTTC.

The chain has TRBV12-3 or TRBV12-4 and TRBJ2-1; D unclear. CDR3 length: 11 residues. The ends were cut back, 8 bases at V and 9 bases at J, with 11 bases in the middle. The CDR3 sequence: CASRREVEQFF. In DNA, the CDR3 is TGTGCCAGCCGGCGTGAGGTTGAGCAGTTCTTC.